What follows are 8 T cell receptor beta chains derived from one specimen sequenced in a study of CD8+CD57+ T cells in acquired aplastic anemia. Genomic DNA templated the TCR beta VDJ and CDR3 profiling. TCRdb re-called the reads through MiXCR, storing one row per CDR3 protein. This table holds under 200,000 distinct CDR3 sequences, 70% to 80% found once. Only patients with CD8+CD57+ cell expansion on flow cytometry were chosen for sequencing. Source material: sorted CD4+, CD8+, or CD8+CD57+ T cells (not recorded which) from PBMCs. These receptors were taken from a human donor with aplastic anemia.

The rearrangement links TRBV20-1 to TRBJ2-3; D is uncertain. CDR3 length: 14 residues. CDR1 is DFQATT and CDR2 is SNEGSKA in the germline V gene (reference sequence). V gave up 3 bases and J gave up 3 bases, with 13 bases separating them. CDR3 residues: CSARRPDRTDTQYF. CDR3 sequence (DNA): TGCAGTGCTAGGCGGCCAGATAGGACAGATACGCAGTATTTT.

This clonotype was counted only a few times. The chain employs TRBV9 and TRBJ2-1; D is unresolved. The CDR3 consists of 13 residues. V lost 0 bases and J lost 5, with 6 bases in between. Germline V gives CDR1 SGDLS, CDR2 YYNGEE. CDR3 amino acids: CASSVGGNNEQFF. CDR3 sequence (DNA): TGTGCCAGCAGCGTAGGCGGTAACAATGAGCAGTTCTTC.

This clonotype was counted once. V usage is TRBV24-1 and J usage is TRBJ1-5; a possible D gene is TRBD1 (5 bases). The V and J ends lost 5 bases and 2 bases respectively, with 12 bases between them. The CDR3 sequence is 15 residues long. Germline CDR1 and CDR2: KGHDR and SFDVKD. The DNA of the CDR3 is TGTGCCACCAGTGCCTCAGGGCAGGGCAATCAGCCCCAGCATTTT. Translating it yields CATSASGQGNQPQHF.

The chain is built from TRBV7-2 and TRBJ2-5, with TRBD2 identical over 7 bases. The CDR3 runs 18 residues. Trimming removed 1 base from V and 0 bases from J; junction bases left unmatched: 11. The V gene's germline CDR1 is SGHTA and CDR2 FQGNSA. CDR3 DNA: TGTGCCAGCAGCTTAGTGCCTAGCGGATATCGCTACCAAGAGACCCAGTACTTC. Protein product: CASSLVPSGYRYQETQYF.

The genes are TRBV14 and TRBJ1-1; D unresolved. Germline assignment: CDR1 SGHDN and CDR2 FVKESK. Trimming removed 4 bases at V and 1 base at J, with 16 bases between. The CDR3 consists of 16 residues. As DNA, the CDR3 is TGTGCCAGCAGCCCAAGTTGGTGGGCAGGGAACACTGAAGCTTTCTTT. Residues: CASSPSWWAGNTEAFF.

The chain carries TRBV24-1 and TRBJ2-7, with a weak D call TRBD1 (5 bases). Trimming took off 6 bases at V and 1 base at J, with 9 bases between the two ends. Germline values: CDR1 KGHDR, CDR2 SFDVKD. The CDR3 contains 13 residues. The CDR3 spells CATSNYRSYEQYF. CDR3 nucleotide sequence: TGTGCCACCAGTAATTACAGGTCCTACGAGCAGTACTTC.

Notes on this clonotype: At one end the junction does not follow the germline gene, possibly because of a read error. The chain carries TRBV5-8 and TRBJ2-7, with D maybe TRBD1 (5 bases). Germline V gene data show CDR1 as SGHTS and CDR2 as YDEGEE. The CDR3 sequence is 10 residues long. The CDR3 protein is CASSLGQYNF. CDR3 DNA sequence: TGTGCCAGCAGCTTGGGACAGTATAACTTC. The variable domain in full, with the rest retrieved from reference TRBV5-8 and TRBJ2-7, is EAGVTQSPTHLIKTRGQQATLRCSPISGHTSVYWYQQALGLGLQFLLWYDEGEERNRGNFPPRFSGRQFPNYSSELNVNALELEDSALYLCASSLGQYNFGPGTRLTVT.

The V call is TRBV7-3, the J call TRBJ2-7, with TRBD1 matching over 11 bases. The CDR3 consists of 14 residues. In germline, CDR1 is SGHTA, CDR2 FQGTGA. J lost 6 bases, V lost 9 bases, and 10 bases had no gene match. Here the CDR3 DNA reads TGTGCCAGTAGTCCGGGACAGGGGGGGGGCGAGCAGTACTTC. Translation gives CASSPGQGGGEQYF.